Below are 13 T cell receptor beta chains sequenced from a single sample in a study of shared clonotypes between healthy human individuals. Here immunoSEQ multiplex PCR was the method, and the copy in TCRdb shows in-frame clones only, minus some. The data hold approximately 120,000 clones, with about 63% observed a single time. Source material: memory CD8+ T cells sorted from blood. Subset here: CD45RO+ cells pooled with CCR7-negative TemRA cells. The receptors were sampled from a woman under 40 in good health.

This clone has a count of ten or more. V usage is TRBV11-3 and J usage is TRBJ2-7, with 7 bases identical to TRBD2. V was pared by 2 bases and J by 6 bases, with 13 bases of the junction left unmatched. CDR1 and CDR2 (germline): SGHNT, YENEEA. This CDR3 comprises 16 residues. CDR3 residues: CASSLLAGVGVGEQYF. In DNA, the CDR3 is TGTGCCAGCAGCTTACTTGCGGGAGTAGGGGTGGGCGAGCAGTACTTC. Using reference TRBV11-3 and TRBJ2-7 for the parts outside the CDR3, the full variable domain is EAGVVQSPRYKIIEKKQPVAFWCNPISGHNTLYWYLQNLGQGPELLIRYENEEAVDDSQLPKDRFSAERLKGVDSTLKIQPAELGDSAVYLCASSLLAGVGVGEQYFGPGTRLTVT.

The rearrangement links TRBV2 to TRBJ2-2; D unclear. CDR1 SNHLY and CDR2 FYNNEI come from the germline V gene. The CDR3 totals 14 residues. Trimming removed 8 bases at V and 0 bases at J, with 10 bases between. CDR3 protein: CASVGHTNTGELFF. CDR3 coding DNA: TGTGCCAGCGTAGGGCATACGAACACCGGGGAGCTGTTTTTT.

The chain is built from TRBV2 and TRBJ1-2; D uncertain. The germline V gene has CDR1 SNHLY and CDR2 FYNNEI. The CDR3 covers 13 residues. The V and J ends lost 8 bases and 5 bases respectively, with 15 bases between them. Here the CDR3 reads CASSTLPLYGYTF. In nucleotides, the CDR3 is TGTGCCAGCTCTACGCTTCCTCTATATGGCTACACCTTC.

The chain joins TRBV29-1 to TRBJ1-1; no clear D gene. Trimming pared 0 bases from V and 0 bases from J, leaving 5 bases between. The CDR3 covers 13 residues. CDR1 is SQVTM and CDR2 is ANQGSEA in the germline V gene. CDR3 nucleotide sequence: TGCAGCGTTGAAGATCTTATGAACACTGAAGCTTTCTTT. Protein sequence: CSVEDLMNTEAFF.

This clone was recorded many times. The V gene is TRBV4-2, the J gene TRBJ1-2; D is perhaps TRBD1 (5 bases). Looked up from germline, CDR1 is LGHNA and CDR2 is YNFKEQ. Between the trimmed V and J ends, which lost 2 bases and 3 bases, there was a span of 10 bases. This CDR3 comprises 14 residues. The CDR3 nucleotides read TGTGCCAGCAGCCAACTGGACACGGACTATGGCTACACCTTC. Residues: CASSQLDTDYGYTF.

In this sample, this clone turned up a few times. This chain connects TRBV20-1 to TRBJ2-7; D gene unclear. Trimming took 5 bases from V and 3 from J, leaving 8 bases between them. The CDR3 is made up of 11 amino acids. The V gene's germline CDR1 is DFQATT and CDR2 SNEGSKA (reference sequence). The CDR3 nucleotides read TGCAGTGCTCCGGACGGCTACGAGCAGTACTTC. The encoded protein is CSAPDGYEQYF.

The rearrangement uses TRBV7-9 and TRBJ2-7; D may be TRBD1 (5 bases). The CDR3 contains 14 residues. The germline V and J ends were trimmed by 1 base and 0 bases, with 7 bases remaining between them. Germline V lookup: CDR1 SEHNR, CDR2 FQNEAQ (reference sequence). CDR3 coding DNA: TGTGCCAGCAGCTTAGAGGGGCCCTCCTACGAGCAGTACTTC. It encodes CASSLEGPSYEQYF.

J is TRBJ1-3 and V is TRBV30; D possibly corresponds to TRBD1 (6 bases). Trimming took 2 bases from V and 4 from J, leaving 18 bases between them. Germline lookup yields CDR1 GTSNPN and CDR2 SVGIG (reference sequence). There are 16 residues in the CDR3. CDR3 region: CAWSSYTGMRGNTIYF. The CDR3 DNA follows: TGTGCCTGGAGTTCATACACAGGGATGCGAGGAAACACCATATATTTT.

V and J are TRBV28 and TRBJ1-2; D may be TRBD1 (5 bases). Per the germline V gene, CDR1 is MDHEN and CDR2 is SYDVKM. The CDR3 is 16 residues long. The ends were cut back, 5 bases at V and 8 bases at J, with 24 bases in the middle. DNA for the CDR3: TGTGCCAGCAGTCTCCGCCTAGGGGCACTGGGGGTAGGCTACACCTTC. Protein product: CASSLRLGALGVGYTF.

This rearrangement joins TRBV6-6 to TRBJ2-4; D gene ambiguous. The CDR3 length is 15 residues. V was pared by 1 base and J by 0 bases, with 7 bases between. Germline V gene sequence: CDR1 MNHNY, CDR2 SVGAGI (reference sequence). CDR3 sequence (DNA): TGTGCCAGCAGTTACTGGTCCTTAGCCAAAAACATTCAGTACTTC. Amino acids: CASSYWSLAKNIQYF.

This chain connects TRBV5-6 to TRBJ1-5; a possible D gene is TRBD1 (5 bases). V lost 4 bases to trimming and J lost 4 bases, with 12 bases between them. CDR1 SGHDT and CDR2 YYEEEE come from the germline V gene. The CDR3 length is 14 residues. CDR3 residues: CASSVGGNNQPQHF. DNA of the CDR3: TGTGCCAGCAGCGTCGGGGGGAATAATCAGCCCCAGCATTTT.

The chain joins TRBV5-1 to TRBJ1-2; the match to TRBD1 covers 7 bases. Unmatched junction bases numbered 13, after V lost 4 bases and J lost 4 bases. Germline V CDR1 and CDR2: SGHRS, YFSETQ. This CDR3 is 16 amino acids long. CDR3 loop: CASSPARQGSSYGYTF. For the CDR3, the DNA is TGCGCCAGCAGCCCGGCTCGACAGGGTTCCAGCTATGGCTACACCTTC.

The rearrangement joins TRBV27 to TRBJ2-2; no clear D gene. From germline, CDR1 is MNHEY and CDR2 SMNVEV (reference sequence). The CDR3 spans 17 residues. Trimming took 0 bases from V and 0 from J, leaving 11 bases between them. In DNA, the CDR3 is TGTGCCAGCAGTTTATCGTGGACGTACGCGAACACCGGGGAGCTGTTTTTT. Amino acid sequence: CASSLSWTYANTGELFF.